Each of the 11 T cell receptor beta chains below was sequenced from the same sample in a study of radiation and T cells in renal cell carcinoma. Treatment described: 15 Gy SBRT to primary tumor, nephrectomy 4 weeks later. Using immunoSEQ multiplex PCR, the repertoire was profiled, and TCRdb retains in-frame clones only, with some absent. Of 20,000 or so clones in the sample, about 51% were seen once. The sample here was tumor tissue, taken from a patient whose treatment included radiotherapy and nephrectomy. The receptors derive from a woman between 45 and 60 years old with renal cell carcinoma.

The chain recombines TRBV10-3 with TRBJ1-1; TRBD1 is a possible D gene (6 bases). The CDR3 spans 12 residues. V was pared by 11 bases and J by 5 bases, with 15 bases between. Looked up from germline, CDR1 is ENHRY and CDR2 is SYGVKD. CDR3 nucleotide sequence: TGTGCCTCCTCGCCAGGGGAAACTGAAGCTTTCTTT. Amino acids: CASSPGETEAFF.

This clone was counted a few times. The junction differs from germline at one of its ends, possibly a read error. The rearrangement uses TRBV6-1 and TRBJ1-2, with 9 bases aligning to TRBD1. Germline values: CDR1 MNHNS, CDR2 SASEGT. The CDR3 is 12 residues long. CDR3 amino acids: CASSGDRELGVF. The DNA for the CDR3 is TGTGCCAGCAGTGGGGACAGGGAATTGGGTGTCTTC.

The sample holds a few counts of this clone. V is TRBV2 and J is TRBJ2-7; 8 bases agree with TRBD1. Trimming removed 10 bases from V and 2 bases from J; junction bases left unmatched: 7. Germline CDR1 is SNHLY and CDR2 is FYNNEI. This CDR3 spans 13 amino acids. This CDR3 reads CAIGTGTTYEQYF. CDR3 sequence (DNA): TGTGCCATTGGGACAGGTACTACCTACGAGCAGTACTTC.

This clone appeared a few times. V is TRBV7-9 and J is TRBJ1-5; weak D call: TRBD1 (5 bases). V was cut by 2 bases and J by 5 bases, with 10 bases left in between. CDR1 and CDR2 from the germline V gene are SEHNR and FQNEAQ (reference sequence). The length of the CDR3 is 14 residues. The CDR3 sequence: CASSLMAGDQPQHF. The CDR3 region has the DNA TGTGCCAGCAGCTTAATGGCGGGGGATCAGCCCCAGCATTTT.

The genes are TRBV6-1 and TRBJ2-7; TRBD2 matches at 7 bases. Per the germline V gene, CDR1 is MNHNS and CDR2 is SASEGT. The CDR3 has 15 residues. The V segment lost 6 bases and the J segment 1 base; nucleotides outside the gene matches: 9. CDR3 DNA: TGTGCCAGCAGAGACCTGGGGGGGGGATCCTACGAGCAGTACTTC. Its protein product is CASRDLGGGSYEQYF.

This clone was detected only a few times. V usage is TRBV4-3 and J usage is TRBJ1-3; D gene ambiguous. The germline CDR1 and CDR2 sequences are LGHNA and YSLEER. The CDR3 loop spans 16 amino acids. V gave up 0 bases and J gave up 1 base, with 10 bases separating them. CDR3 DNA sequence: TGCGCCAGCAGCCAAGATCCGTTACGATCTGGAAACACCATATATTTT. Amino acids: CASSQDPLRSGNTIYF.

The count of this clone is one. The genes are TRBV5-1 and TRBJ2-2; D ambiguous. CDR1 is SGHRS and CDR2 is YFSETQ in the germline V gene. This CDR3 has 14 residues. V lost 3 bases to trimming and J lost 0 bases, with 6 bases between them. CDR3 residues: CASSSLSNTGELFF. CDR3 DNA: TGCGCCAGCAGCTCCCTCTCGAACACCGGGGAGCTGTTTTTT.

This clone was recorded once. V is TRBV29-1 and J is TRBJ2-2; no clear D. CDR1 is SQVTM and CDR2 is ANQGSEA in the germline V gene. V lost 4 bases, J lost 4 bases, and 7 bases lay in between. CDR3 length equals 12 residues. CDR3: CSVVESTGELFF. CDR3 sequence (DNA): TGCAGCGTTGTCGAGTCCACCGGGGAGCTGTTTTTT.

The count of this clone is one. A junction end diverges from the germline sequence, so it may reflect a read error. The V call is TRBV7-9, the J call TRBJ2-7; D is uncertain. The CDR3 is 13 amino acids. Germline V gene data show CDR1 as SEHNR and CDR2 as FQNEAQ (reference sequence). The CDR3, as DNA: TGCGCCAGCAGCCTATGGAAGGAGTACGAGCAGTACTTC. This encodes CASSLWKEYEQYF.

This clone showed up many times. The rearrangement links TRBV7-8 to TRBJ2-7; D gene unclear. V was cut by 1 base and J by 2 bases, with 9 bases left in between. Germline CDR1 and CDR2: SGHVS and FQNEAQ. CDR3 length: 14 residues. CDR3 nucleotides: TGTGCCAGCAGCTTAGGCAGGTCAACCTACGAGCAGTACTTC. This sequence encodes CASSLGRSTYEQYF.

The chain combines TRBV2 with TRBJ2-5; D is uncertain. CDR3 length: 15 amino acids. Germline V gene data show CDR1 as SNHLY and CDR2 as FYNNEI. V gave up 4 bases and J gave up 1 base, with 13 bases separating them. The DNA of the CDR3 is TGTGCCAGCAGTGTTTACGCAAGACCCCAAGAGACCCAGTACTTC. Translating it yields CASSVYARPQETQYF.